The 21 T cell receptor beta chains given below trace back to one sample, sequenced in a study of Graves' ophthalmopathy and Graves' hyperthyroidism. The study amplified TCR beta CDR3 regions using RNA transcripts. First-round RT-PCR employed HTBI primers, with a second-round multiplex PCR after it. TCRdb called the multiplex PCR reads again in MiXCR, with one record for every CDR3 protein. Among a few hundred thousand distinct CDR3 sequences listed, roughly 14% were seen once. Sequenced material: peripheral blood. All receptors derive from a woman aged 18-35 years with stable Graves' hyperthyroidism.

This clonotype was recorded at least ten times. This rearrangement joins TRBV2 to TRBJ1-1; the D gene is possibly TRBD1 (6 bases). CDR1 and CDR2 from the germline V gene are SNHLY and FYNNEI. The CDR3 covers 15 residues. V dropped 7 bases and J dropped 1 base, with 16 bases sitting between them. The DNA of the CDR3 is TGTGCCAGCACGGGACTCGACAGGCAGAACACTGAAGCTTTCTTT. Translating gives CASTGLDRQNTEAFF.

The V gene is TRBV18, the J gene TRBJ1-5; D perhaps matches TRBD1 (6 bases). This CDR3 is 15 amino acids long. Germline V gives CDR1 KGHSH, CDR2 LQKENI. Trimming took off 6 bases at V and 0 bases at J, with 12 bases between the two ends. DNA for the CDR3: TGTGCCAGCTCCGAAGGGGGAGATAGCAATCAGCCCCAGCATTTT. It specifies CASSEGGDSNQPQHF.

This clonotype was recorded at least ten times. The genes are TRBV6-2 or TRBV6-3 and TRBJ2-7; 8 bases fit TRBD1. The length of the CDR3 is 14 residues. The germline V gene has CDR1 MNHEY and CDR2 SVGEGT. V lost 10 bases and J lost 2; bases outside the gene matches: 10. The chain's CDR3 is CAIQRGDRTYEQYF. The CDR3 DNA is TGTGCCATACAGCGTGGGGACAGGACCTACGAGCAGTACTTC.

Ten or more counts support this clonotype. The chain combines TRBV27 with TRBJ1-2; D unclear. The CDR3 contains 14 residues. V lost 4 bases to trimming and J lost 4 bases, with 13 bases between them. Germline V lookup: CDR1 MNHEY, CDR2 SMNVEV (reference sequence). In nucleotides, the CDR3 is TGTGCCAGCAGTTCGACCCAGGCTGGCTATGGCTACACCTTC. Translation gives CASSSTQAGYGYTF.

This clonotype has at least ten counts. The chain carries TRBV4-1 and TRBJ2-7; possible D gene TRBD2, 6 bases. V lost 0 bases to trimming and J lost 2 bases, with 8 bases between them. The germline V gene encodes CDR1 MGHRA and CDR2 YSYEKL. The CDR3 runs 14 residues. The CDR3 protein is CASSQEEGTYEQYF. The CDR3 bases are TGCGCCAGCAGCCAAGAGGAGGGTACCTACGAGCAGTACTTC.

The sample holds many counts of this clonotype. V gene TRBV29-1 combines with J gene TRBJ2-5; D is possibly TRBD1 (5 bases). This CDR3 spans 14 amino acids. V gave up 4 bases and J gave up 1 base, with 13 bases separating them. Per the germline V gene, CDR1 is SQVTM and CDR2 is ANQGSEA. CDR3 coding DNA: TGCAGCGTTGTTACCAGGGTTCGCCAAGAGACCCAGTACTTC. Translation gives CSVVTRVRQETQYF.

This clonotype was counted only a few times. The rearrangement links TRBV12-3 or TRBV12-4 to TRBJ2-6; unclear D gene. The CDR3 is 15 amino acids. Trimming stripped 8 bases from V and 0 bases from J, with 11 bases between. CDR3 amino acids: CASEDGYSGANVLTF. For the CDR3, the DNA is TGTGCCAGCGAGGACGGCTACTCTGGGGCCAACGTCCTGACTTTC.

As for this clonotype: One junction end does not reproduce the germline sequence, and a read error may be involved. The gene calls are TRBV9 and TRBJ2-1; D is unresolved. The CDR3 has 13 residues. Germline lookup yields CDR1 SGDLS and CDR2 YYNGEE. The CDR3 is CASSVGYYNGQFF. The CDR3 DNA sequence: TGTGCCAGCAGCGTAGGTTACTACAATGGGCAGTTCTTC. Supplemented by reference TRBV9 and TRBJ2-1, the full variable domain reads DSGVTQTPKHLITATGQRVTLRCSPRSGDLSVYWYQQSLDQGLQFLIQYYNGEERAKGNILERFSAQQFPDLHSELNLSSLELGDSALYFCASSVGYYNGQFFGPGTRLTVL.

This clonotype came up many times. V and J are TRBV12-3 or TRBV12-4 and TRBJ1-5; D is unresolved. The CDR3 length is 17 residues. Trimming took off 2 bases at V and 2 bases at J, with 16 bases between the two ends. CDR3 sequence: CASSLWAGLSGNQPQHF. The CDR3, as DNA: TGTGCCAGCAGTTTATGGGCAGGTCTAAGTGGCAATCAGCCCCAGCATTTT.

This clonotype has ten or more counts. This chain uses TRBV27 with TRBJ2-7; 8 nucleotides line up with TRBD1. The V segment lost 5 bases and the J segment 6 bases; nucleotides outside the gene matches: 12. In germline, CDR1 is MNHEY, CDR2 SMNVEV (reference sequence). This CDR3 region has 15 residues. The CDR3 bases are TGTGCCAGCAGTCACAGGGGGTCCCCAGTGTTCGAGCAGTACTTC. As protein: CASSHRGSPVFEQYF.

This clonotype has ten or more counts. The chain has TRBV5-1 and TRBJ1-1; TRBD1 agrees at 8 bases. The CDR3 covers 15 residues. Germline values: CDR1 SGHRS, CDR2 YFSETQ. V trimming: 4 bases; J trimming: 1 base; junction bases outside the gene matches: 6. In DNA, the CDR3 is TGCGCCAGCAGCGGAAGACAGGGGAGGAACACTGAAGCTTTCTTT. It encodes CASSGRQGRNTEAFF.

This clonotype was seen repeatedly, ten times or more. The J gene is TRBJ1-2, the V gene TRBV29-1; D unresolved. This CDR3 has 12 residues. Trimming shortened V by 4 bases and J by 1 base, and 7 bases separated the two germline ends. The germline V gene has CDR1 SQVTM and CDR2 ANQGSEA. The CDR3 DNA reads as TGCAGCGTTGCTCGGGGTAACTATGGCTACACCTTC. Translated, it gives CSVARGNYGYTF.

This clonotype occurred many times. A read error may produce the germline difference seen at one junction end. This chain connects TRBV2 to TRBJ1-5; 10 bases are shared with TRBD1. Germline CDR1 and CDR2: SNHLY and FYNNEI. CDR3 length equals 18 residues. CDR3 region: CASRDWGQGLGSKQPQHF. Written as DNA, the CDR3 is TGTGCCAGCAGGGACTGGGGACAGGGGCTTGGTAGCAAACAGCCCCAGCATTTT.

This clonotype occurred many times. The chain couples TRBV2 to TRBJ1-2; D might be TRBD1 (5 bases). Trimming shortened V by 2 bases and J by 7 bases, and 8 bases separated the two germline ends. CDR1 is SNHLY and CDR2 is FYNNEI in the germline V gene. CDR3 length: 12 residues. As DNA, the CDR3 is TGTGCCAGCAGTGAAACGGGGACTGGCTACACCTTC. This encodes CASSETGTGYTF.

The table lists this clonotype with many counts. The V and J genes are TRBV7-8 and TRBJ1-1; no definite D call. Germline V gives CDR1 SGHVS, CDR2 FQNEAQ. This CDR3 has 13 amino acids. V was trimmed by 2 bases and J by 3 bases, leaving 7 bases between them. The CDR3 nucleotides are TGTGCCAGCAGCTTATCCACATACACTGAAGCTTTCTTT. It specifies CASSLSTYTEAFF.

This clonotype has at least ten counts. The chain employs TRBV6-2 or TRBV6-3 and TRBJ2-7; D remains ambiguous. The CDR3 contains 12 residues. The germline V and J ends were trimmed by 6 bases and 6 bases, with 12 bases remaining between them. The germline CDR1 and CDR2 sequences are MNHEY and SVGEGT. The DNA of the CDR3 is TGTGCCAGCAGCCCCCCAGTGGTCGAGCAGTACTTC. Encoded protein: CASSPPVVEQYF.

This clonotype was counted at least ten times. The chain carries TRBV20-1 and TRBJ2-5; D gene unclear. The V gene's germline CDR1 is DFQATT and CDR2 SNEGSKA (reference sequence). Trimming shortened V by 2 bases and J by 1 base, and 14 bases separated the two germline ends. This CDR3 spans 15 amino acids. CDR3 sequence (DNA): TGCAGTGCTAGATTCCCGTGGGGTTCCCAAGAGACCCAGTACTTC. This encodes CSARFPWGSQETQYF.

This clonotype was detected many times. The chain employs TRBV10-3 and TRBJ1-2; maybe TRBD1 (5 bases). The CDR3 is 16 residues long. Germline loops: CDR1 ENHRY, CDR2 SYGVKD. Trimming removed 7 bases from V and 6 bases from J, with 24 bases in between. The CDR3 DNA reads TGTGCCATCACCTTGACAGTTACACCCGGAGATGATGGCTACACCTTC. Translation gives CAITLTVTPGDDGYTF.

This clonotype was seen many times. The CDR3 sequence is CASSLTGWVTF. DNA of the CDR3: TGTGCCAGCAGCTTGACGGGGTGGGTCACCTTC. This rearrangement joins TRBV5-8 to TRBJ1-2; no clear D gene. Deletions cut 1 base from V and 13 bases from J, with 11 bases between. CDR1 and CDR2 from the germline V gene are SGHTS and YDEGEE. The CDR3 has 11 amino acids.

In this sample, this clonotype turned up a few times. V and J are TRBV27 and TRBJ1-5, with TRBD1 matching over 8 bases. The germline CDR1 and CDR2 sequences are MNHEY and SMNVEV (reference sequence). Trimming cost V 5 bases and J 7 bases; bases outside gene matches: 7. The CDR3 contains 14 residues. CDR3 sequence reads: CASSLGTGQQPQHF. CDR3 coding DNA: TGTGCCAGCAGTCTAGGGACAGGTCAGCAGCCCCAGCATTTT.

There are many counts of this clonotype. This chain joins TRBV2 and TRBJ1-2, with 11 nucleotides matching TRBD1. The length of the CDR3 is 15 residues. V was clipped by 3 bases and J by 3 bases; unmatched bases: 3. Germline assignment: CDR1 SNHLY and CDR2 FYNNEI. CDR3 protein: CASSDRDRGYYGYTF. In nucleotides, the CDR3 is TGTGCCAGCAGTGATAGGGACAGGGGGTACTATGGCTACACCTTC.